A selection of T cell receptor beta chains follows, all from one sample in a study of T cell responses to AZD1222 COVID-19 vaccine. Clones were read by immunoSEQ multiplex PCR, and TCRdb kept only the in-frame ones, dropping some. The profile shows about 76,000 clones, about 74% of them singletons. Specimen: peripheral blood, collected 28 days after the second dose of the MenACWY control vaccine. The receptor set was obtained from an adult who received the MenACWY meningococcal vaccine as a control. Both conserved end residues are part of each CDR3. Each record gives: V gene, J gene, CDR3 protein.

V gene: TRBV9; J gene: TRBJ1-1; CDR3 protein: CASSVGGDTEAFF
V gene: TRBV28; J gene: TRBJ2-1; CDR3 protein: CASSLRGGWLNEQFF
V gene: TRBV28; J gene: TRBJ2-5; CDR3 protein: CASSLPDRFQETQYF
V gene: TRBV5-1; J gene: TRBJ1-2; CDR3 protein: CASSLEPTNKLYGYTF
V gene: TRBV7-2; J gene: TRBJ2-5; CDR3 protein: CASSLRSGGFQETQYF
V gene: TRBV6-5; J gene: TRBJ1-6; CDR3 protein: CATTILPGDSPLHF
V gene: TRBV7-6; J gene: TRBJ2-1; CDR3 protein: CASSLGSGGLNEQFF
V gene: TRBV18; J gene: TRBJ1-2; CDR3 protein: CASSPTPNYGYTF
V gene: TRBV12-3/TRBV12-4; J gene: TRBJ1-5; CDR3 protein: CASTRALGQPQHF
V gene: TRBV5-1; J gene: TRBJ1-2; CDR3 protein: CASSSQNPNYGYTF
V gene: TRBV5-6; J gene: TRBJ1-1; CDR3 protein: CASSLRALTEAFF
V gene: TRBV19; J gene: TRBJ1-1; CDR3 protein: CASRRREAFF
V gene: TRBV5-4; J gene: TRBJ1-1; CDR3 protein: CASSLDGRMNTEAFF
V gene: TRBV5-4; J gene: TRBJ1-2; CDR3 protein: CASSLDREGYTF
V gene: TRBV2; J gene: TRBJ1-6; CDR3 protein: CASNYYNSPLHF
V gene: TRBV29-1; J gene: TRBJ1-1; CDR3 protein: CSVDQGAQTTEAFF
V gene: TRBV29-1; J gene: TRBJ1-2; CDR3 protein: CSVEVWDYGYTF
V gene: TRBV5-1; J gene: TRBJ2-5; CDR3 protein: CASSLVGGPETQYF
V gene: TRBV19; J gene: TRBJ1-2; CDR3 protein: CASSPTEGGRLRYGYTF
V gene: TRBV14; J gene: TRBJ2-3; CDR3 protein: CASSQEGRRDTQYF
V gene: TRBV9; J gene: TRBJ1-6; CDR3 protein: CASSGTGDPNSPLHF
V gene: TRBV5-4; J gene: TRBJ2-1; CDR3 protein: CASSWSWRSYNEQFF
V gene: TRBV28; J gene: TRBJ2-2; CDR3 protein: CASTGRTSGNTGELFF
V gene: TRBV7-3; J gene: TRBJ2-1; CDR3 protein: CASSLDSGSSYNEQFF
V gene: TRBV6-5; J gene: TRBJ1-4; CDR3 protein: CASSYTRTATNEKLFF
V gene: TRBV6-5; J gene: TRBJ2-2; CDR3 protein: CASSPGLNTGELFF
V gene: TRBV2; J gene: TRBJ1-1; CDR3 protein: CASGPTGTEAFF
V gene: TRBV6-5; J gene: TRBJ1-1; CDR3 protein: CASSSRGDTEAFF
V gene: TRBV5-1; J gene: TRBJ2-5; CDR3 protein: CASSAAGGRPAQYF
V gene: TRBV5-1; J gene: TRBJ1-3; CDR3 protein: CASSREGHSGNTIYF
V gene: TRBV5-8; J gene: TRBJ1-2; CDR3 protein: CASSLVANYGYTF
V gene: TRBV7-8; J gene: TRBJ2-5; CDR3 protein: CASSSLGSRGETQYF
V gene: TRBV6-6; J gene: TRBJ1-6; CDR3 protein: CASSYAISNSPLHF
V gene: TRBV28; J gene: TRBJ1-2; CDR3 protein: CASSLISGSYGYTF
V gene: TRBV7-9; J gene: TRBJ1-2; CDR3 protein: CASSFSRSNYGYTF
V gene: TRBV5-5; J gene: TRBJ2-7; CDR3 protein: CASSLGGQGNYEQYF
V gene: TRBV7-2; J gene: TRBJ1-4; CDR3 protein: CASSQGARGSANEKLFF
V gene: TRBV20-1; J gene: TRBJ2-5; CDR3 protein: CSPLSQETQYF
V gene: TRBV15; J gene: TRBJ2-7; CDR3 protein: CATSRGGGRLSYEQYF
V gene: TRBV7-9; J gene: TRBJ2-1; CDR3 protein: CASSLLGGGADNEQFF
V gene: TRBV7-2; J gene: TRBJ1-1; CDR3 protein: CASSLRGRDTEAFF